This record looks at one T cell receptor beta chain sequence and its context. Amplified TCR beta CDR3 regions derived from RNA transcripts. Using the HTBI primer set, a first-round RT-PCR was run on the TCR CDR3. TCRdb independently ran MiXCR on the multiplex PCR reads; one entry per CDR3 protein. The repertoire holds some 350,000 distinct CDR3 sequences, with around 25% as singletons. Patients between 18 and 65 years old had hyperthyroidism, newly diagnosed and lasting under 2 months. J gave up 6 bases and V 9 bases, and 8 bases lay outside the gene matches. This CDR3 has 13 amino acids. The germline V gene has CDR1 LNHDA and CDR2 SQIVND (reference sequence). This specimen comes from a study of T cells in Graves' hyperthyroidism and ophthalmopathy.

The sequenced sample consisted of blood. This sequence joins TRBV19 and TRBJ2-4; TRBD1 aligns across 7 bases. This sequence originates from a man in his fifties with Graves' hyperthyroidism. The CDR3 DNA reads TGTGCCAGCAGCCCCGCAGGGGGAAACATTCAGTACTTC. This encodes CASSPAGGNIQYF.